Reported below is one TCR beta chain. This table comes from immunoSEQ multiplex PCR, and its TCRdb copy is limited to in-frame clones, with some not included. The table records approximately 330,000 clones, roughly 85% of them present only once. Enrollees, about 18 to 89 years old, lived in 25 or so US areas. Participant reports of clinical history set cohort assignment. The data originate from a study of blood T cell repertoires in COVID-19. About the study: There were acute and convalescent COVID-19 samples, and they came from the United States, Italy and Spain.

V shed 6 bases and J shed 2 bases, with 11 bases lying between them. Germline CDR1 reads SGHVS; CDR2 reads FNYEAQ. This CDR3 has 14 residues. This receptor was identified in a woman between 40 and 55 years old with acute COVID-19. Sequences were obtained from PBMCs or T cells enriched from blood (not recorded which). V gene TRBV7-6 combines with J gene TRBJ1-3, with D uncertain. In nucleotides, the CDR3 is TGTGCCAGCAGTCGAGCGGCCGCTGGAAACACCATATATTTT. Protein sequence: CASSRAAAGNTIYF.